This is a list of T cell receptor beta chains from one sample in a study of T cell responses to AZD1222 COVID-19 vaccine. Assay: immunoSEQ multiplex PCR; the TCRdb copy retains only in-frame clones and omits some. Seen here are approximately 100,000 clones, 87% observed once, and the top ten hold 2% to 2.5%. The sequencing here drew on peripheral blood, taken 28 days after the second AZD1222 dose. All receptors derive from an adult who received the AZD1222 COVID-19 vaccine. Each CDR3 is given with its conserved first and last residue. Each record gives: CDR3 protein, CDR3 DNA, clone size, D gene, J gene, V gene. A D gene is named only where the DNA matches it firmly. Not every row has a clone size; where given, it reads once, few, many or a size class.

cdr3_aa: CASSEIGVSSYNEQFF; cdr3_nt: TGTGCCAGCAGTGAAATTGGGGTAAGCTCCTACAATGAGCAGTTCTTC; clone_size: few; d_call: NA; j_call: TRBJ2-1; v_call: TRBV2
cdr3_aa: CASRRQGTGNQPQHF; cdr3_nt: TGTGCCAGCAGGAGACAGGGGACAGGCAATCAGCCCCAGCATTTT; clone_size: NA; d_call: TRBD1; j_call: TRBJ1-5; v_call: TRBV2
cdr3_aa: CAWGRQFNEKLFF; cdr3_nt: TGTGCCTGGGGGCGGCAGTTTAATGAAAAACTGTTTTTT; clone_size: NA; d_call: NA; j_call: TRBJ1-4; v_call: TRBV30
cdr3_aa: CAISQSSGRAWTEQFF; cdr3_nt: TGTGCCATCAGCCAGTCTAGCGGGAGGGCATGGACTGAGCAGTTCTTC; clone_size: NA; d_call: TRBD2; j_call: TRBJ2-1; v_call: TRBV10-3
cdr3_aa: CASQPGLAGLGDTQYF; cdr3_nt: TGTGCCAGTCAGCCGGGACTAGCGGGCTTGGGGGATACGCAGTATTTT; clone_size: NA; d_call: TRBD2; j_call: TRBJ2-3; v_call: TRBV19
cdr3_aa: CSASSGYEQYF; cdr3_nt: TGCAGTGCTAGTAGCGGCTACGAGCAGTACTTC; clone_size: few; d_call: NA; j_call: TRBJ2-7; v_call: TRBV20-1
cdr3_aa: CASSSNTGSGGYTF; cdr3_nt: TGTGCCAGCAGCTCCAACACAGGGTCGGGTGGCTACACCTTC; clone_size: NA; d_call: NA; j_call: TRBJ1-2; v_call: TRBV11-2
cdr3_aa: CAWSTSWTEAFF; cdr3_nt: TGTGCCTGGAGCACCTCGTGGACTGAAGCTTTCTTT; clone_size: NA; d_call: NA; j_call: TRBJ1-1; v_call: TRBV30
cdr3_aa: CASSALADTQYF; cdr3_nt: TGTGCCAGCAGTGCATTAGCAGATACGCAGTATTTT; clone_size: NA; d_call: NA; j_call: TRBJ2-3; v_call: TRBV25-1
cdr3_aa: CASSPRRDTEAFF; cdr3_nt: TGTGCCAGCAGCCCACGGCGGGACACTGAAGCTTTCTTT; clone_size: NA; d_call: NA; j_call: TRBJ1-1; v_call: TRBV7-8
cdr3_aa: CSVVSQGGSIYGYTF; cdr3_nt: TGCAGCGTTGTATCACAGGGAGGTTCGATCTATGGCTACACCTTC; clone_size: NA; d_call: NA; j_call: TRBJ1-2; v_call: TRBV29-1
cdr3_aa: CASRDQTNYGYTF; cdr3_nt: TGCGCCAGCAGAGACCAGACTAACTATGGCTACACCTTC; clone_size: NA; d_call: NA; j_call: TRBJ1-2; v_call: TRBV5-1
cdr3_aa: CASSETSKRYRELFF; cdr3_nt: TGTGCCAGCAGTGAAACTTCGAAGCGGTACAGGGAGCTGTTTTTT; clone_size: NA; d_call: NA; j_call: TRBJ2-2; v_call: TRBV2
cdr3_aa: CASSEGTGLGSNQPQHF; cdr3_nt: TGTGCCAGCAGTGAGGGGACAGGGTTAGGTAGCAATCAGCCCCAGCATTTT; clone_size: NA; d_call: TRBD1; j_call: TRBJ1-5; v_call: TRBV6-1
cdr3_aa: CASSRGGLCYGYTF; cdr3_nt: TGTGCCAGCAGCAGAGGGGGGCTTTGCTATGGCTACACCTTC; clone_size: NA; d_call: NA; j_call: TRBJ1-2; v_call: TRBV21-1
cdr3_aa: CASSEATGGTEAFF; cdr3_nt: TGCGCCAGCAGTGAGGCGACAGGGGGCACTGAAGCTTTCTTT; clone_size: NA; d_call: TRBD1; j_call: TRBJ1-1; v_call: TRBV10-1
cdr3_aa: CASSPEGQGNSPLHF; cdr3_nt: TGTGCCAGCAGTCCCGAGGGACAGGGTAATTCACCCCTCCACTTT; clone_size: NA; d_call: TRBD1; j_call: TRBJ1-6; v_call: TRBV28
cdr3_aa: CASSLGLAGGPLYEQFF; cdr3_nt: TGTGCCAGCAGCTTAGGGCTAGCGGGAGGGCCGTTGTATGAGCAGTTCTTC; clone_size: NA; d_call: TRBD2; j_call: TRBJ2-1; v_call: TRBV13
cdr3_aa: CASSLNVGAGANVLTF; cdr3_nt: TGCGCCAGCAGCTTGAATGTAGGGGCTGGGGCCAACGTCCTGACTTTC; clone_size: NA; d_call: NA; j_call: TRBJ2-6; v_call: TRBV5-1
cdr3_aa: CASSPGRETQYF; cdr3_nt: TGTGCCAGCAGCCCGGGCCGCGAGACCCAGTACTTC; clone_size: NA; d_call: NA; j_call: TRBJ2-5; v_call: TRBV3-1/TRBV3-2
cdr3_aa: CASRISGRRVAGELFF; cdr3_nt: TGTGCCAGCAGGATTAGCGGGAGAAGGGTAGCCGGGGAGCTGTTTTTT; clone_size: few; d_call: TRBD2; j_call: TRBJ2-2; v_call: TRBV27
cdr3_aa: CASSIVGTAYGYTF; cdr3_nt: TGTGCCAGTAGTATAGTCGGGACAGCTTATGGCTACACCTTC; clone_size: NA; d_call: TRBD1; j_call: TRBJ1-2; v_call: TRBV19
cdr3_aa: CASSQEGPSQYF; cdr3_nt: TGTGCCAGCAGCCAGGAAGGACCGTCGCAGTACTTC; clone_size: NA; d_call: NA; j_call: TRBJ2-4; v_call: TRBV7-2
cdr3_aa: CASSLQQGAYEQYF; cdr3_nt: TGTGCCAGCAGTCTTCAACAGGGGGCCTACGAGCAGTACTTC; clone_size: NA; d_call: TRBD1; j_call: TRBJ2-7; v_call: TRBV6-1
cdr3_aa: CASSSGGLRHEKLFF; cdr3_nt: TGCGCCAGCAGCTCGGGGGGGTTGAGACATGAAAAACTGTTTTTT; clone_size: NA; d_call: NA; j_call: TRBJ1-4; v_call: TRBV5-1
cdr3_aa: CASSPGTGVEQYF; cdr3_nt: TGTGCCAGCAGTCCAGGGACAGGGGTCGAGCAGTACTTC; clone_size: NA; d_call: TRBD1; j_call: TRBJ2-7; v_call: TRBV28
cdr3_aa: CASSMTSSGLFEQYF; cdr3_nt: TGTGCCAGTAGTATGACTTCTAGCGGCCTCTTTGAGCAGTACTTC; clone_size: NA; d_call: TRBD2; j_call: TRBJ2-7; v_call: TRBV19
cdr3_aa: CASSVVTRTDTQYF; cdr3_nt: TGTGCCAGCAGCGTAGTAACTAGAACAGATACGCAGTATTTT; clone_size: once; d_call: NA; j_call: TRBJ2-3; v_call: TRBV9
cdr3_aa: CASMRGMNEQYF; cdr3_nt: TGTGCCAGCATGAGGGGGATGAACGAGCAGTACTTC; clone_size: NA; d_call: NA; j_call: TRBJ2-7; v_call: TRBV28
cdr3_aa: CASSRLTGGSYEQYF; cdr3_nt: TGCGCCAGCAGCCGCCTGACAGGGGGTTCCTACGAGCAGTACTTC; clone_size: NA; d_call: TRBD1; j_call: TRBJ2-7; v_call: TRBV4-1
cdr3_aa: CASSISSSMQGYTF; cdr3_nt: TGTGCCAGTAGTATCTCCTCCAGTATGCAAGGCTACACCTTC; clone_size: NA; d_call: NA; j_call: TRBJ1-2; v_call: TRBV19
cdr3_aa: CASSIGVREETQYF; cdr3_nt: TGTGCCAGTAGTATTGGAGTGCGAGAAGAGACCCAGTACTTC; clone_size: NA; d_call: NA; j_call: TRBJ2-5; v_call: TRBV19
cdr3_aa: CASSSGTTNEKLFF; cdr3_nt: TGTGCCAGCAGTTCAGGGACAACTAATGAAAAACTGTTTTTT; clone_size: NA; d_call: NA; j_call: TRBJ1-4; v_call: TRBV28
cdr3_aa: CASSGTVSNQPQHF; cdr3_nt: TGCGCCAGCAGCGGGACAGTTAGCAATCAGCCCCAGCATTTT; clone_size: NA; d_call: TRBD1; j_call: TRBJ1-5; v_call: TRBV4-3
cdr3_aa: CASSYSLAGGTEQYF; cdr3_nt: TGTGCCAGCAGTTACTCATTAGCGGGAGGGACCGAGCAGTACTTC; clone_size: NA; d_call: TRBD2; j_call: TRBJ2-7; v_call: TRBV6-5
cdr3_aa: CASSTGTNEKLFF; cdr3_nt: TGTGCCAGTAGTACAGGGACTAATGAAAAACTGTTTTTT; clone_size: NA; d_call: NA; j_call: TRBJ1-4; v_call: TRBV19
cdr3_aa: CASRRDRGGTIYF; cdr3_nt: TGTGCCAGCAGACGAGACAGGGGAGGCACCATATATTTT; clone_size: NA; d_call: TRBD1; j_call: TRBJ1-3; v_call: TRBV28
cdr3_aa: CASSWMGGEQFF; cdr3_nt: TGTGCCAGCTCCTGGATGGGTGGTGAGCAGTTCTTC; clone_size: once; d_call: NA; j_call: TRBJ2-1; v_call: TRBV2
cdr3_aa: CASSKQGPQETQYF; cdr3_nt: TGTGCCAGTAGTAAACAGGGGCCTCAAGAGACCCAGTACTTC; clone_size: NA; d_call: TRBD1; j_call: TRBJ2-5; v_call: TRBV19
cdr3_aa: CASSLTLALGEQYF; cdr3_nt: TGTGCCAGCAGCTTGACCCTAGCCCTCGGCGAGCAGTACTTC; clone_size: NA; d_call: NA; j_call: TRBJ2-7; v_call: TRBV5-4
cdr3_aa: CASSSIQGAANSPLHF; cdr3_nt: TGTGCCAGCAGTTCAATCCAGGGGGCTGCGAATTCACCCCTCCACTTT; clone_size: NA; d_call: TRBD1; j_call: TRBJ1-6; v_call: TRBV6-2/TRBV6-3
cdr3_aa: CASSLIRAGGPRIHYYNEQFF; cdr3_nt: TGTGCCAGCAGCTTAATCCGGGCGGGAGGGCCAAGAATCCACTATTACAATGAGCAGTTCTTC; clone_size: NA; d_call: TRBD2; j_call: TRBJ2-1; v_call: TRBV7-8
cdr3_aa: CASNSRQGSGNTIYF; cdr3_nt: TGTGCCAGCAATTCCCGCCAGGGCTCTGGAAACACCATATATTTT; clone_size: NA; d_call: NA; j_call: TRBJ1-3; v_call: TRBV28
cdr3_aa: CASSLLMQGGEGTEAFF; cdr3_nt: TGTGCCAGCAGTTTATTAATGCAGGGAGGGGAAGGCACTGAAGCTTTCTTT; clone_size: once; d_call: NA; j_call: TRBJ1-1; v_call: TRBV27
cdr3_aa: CASSPPHNRQSEAFF; cdr3_nt: TGTGCCAGCTCACCACCACACAACAGGCAATCTGAAGCTTTCTTT; clone_size: NA; d_call: NA; j_call: TRBJ1-1; v_call: TRBV18
cdr3_aa: CASSPEVGTDTQYF; cdr3_nt: TGTGCCAGCAGCCCGGAGGTGGGCACAGATACGCAGTATTTT; clone_size: once; d_call: NA; j_call: TRBJ2-3; v_call: TRBV7-6
cdr3_aa: CASSLSVGYGYTF; cdr3_nt: TGCGCCAGCAGCTTGAGCGTAGGCTATGGCTACACCTTC; clone_size: NA; d_call: NA; j_call: TRBJ1-2; v_call: TRBV5-1
cdr3_aa: CASSLSGQGHSNQPQHF; cdr3_nt: TGTGCCAGCAGTTTATCCGGACAGGGTCATAGCAATCAGCCCCAGCATTTT; clone_size: NA; d_call: TRBD1; j_call: TRBJ1-5; v_call: TRBV27
cdr3_aa: CASSLGQTGNTEAFF; cdr3_nt: TGTGCCAGCAGCTTGGGTCAGACAGGGAACACTGAAGCTTTCTTT; clone_size: NA; d_call: NA; j_call: TRBJ1-1; v_call: TRBV5-6
cdr3_aa: CASSSGSGYTF; cdr3_nt: TGTGCCAGCAGTTCAGGGAGTGGCTACACCTTC; clone_size: NA; d_call: NA; j_call: TRBJ1-2; v_call: TRBV27
cdr3_aa: CASSFSGRASSYNEQFF; cdr3_nt: TGTGCCAGCAGCTTTAGCGGGAGGGCCAGCTCCTACAATGAGCAGTTCTTC; clone_size: NA; d_call: TRBD2; j_call: TRBJ2-1; v_call: TRBV13
cdr3_aa: CASSLSDVNEQFF; cdr3_nt: TGTGCCAGCAGTTTATCGGATGTCAATGAGCAGTTCTTC; clone_size: NA; d_call: NA; j_call: TRBJ2-1; v_call: TRBV27
cdr3_aa: CASSERTGVYGYTF; cdr3_nt: TGTGCCAGCAGTGAACGTACAGGAGTCTATGGCTACACCTTC; clone_size: NA; d_call: NA; j_call: TRBJ1-2; v_call: TRBV2
cdr3_aa: CASSAFRGPETQYF; cdr3_nt: TGTGCCAGCAGCGCCTTCAGGGGGCCGGAGACCCAGTACTTC; clone_size: NA; d_call: TRBD1; j_call: TRBJ2-5; v_call: TRBV7-9
cdr3_aa: CASSKTGLAGQETQYF; cdr3_nt: TGTGCCAGCAGCAAAACCGGACTAGCGGGGCAAGAGACCCAGTACTTC; clone_size: NA; d_call: NA; j_call: TRBJ2-5; v_call: TRBV21-1
cdr3_aa: CASSIEGSTYNEQFF; cdr3_nt: TGTGCCAGTAGTATAGAGGGGAGTACCTACAATGAGCAGTTCTTC; clone_size: NA; d_call: NA; j_call: TRBJ2-1; v_call: TRBV19
cdr3_aa: CASSPIRLPQGEKLFF; cdr3_nt: TGTGCCAGCAGCCCCATCAGGCTTCCTCAGGGTGAAAAACTGTTTTTT; clone_size: NA; d_call: NA; j_call: TRBJ1-4; v_call: TRBV7-8